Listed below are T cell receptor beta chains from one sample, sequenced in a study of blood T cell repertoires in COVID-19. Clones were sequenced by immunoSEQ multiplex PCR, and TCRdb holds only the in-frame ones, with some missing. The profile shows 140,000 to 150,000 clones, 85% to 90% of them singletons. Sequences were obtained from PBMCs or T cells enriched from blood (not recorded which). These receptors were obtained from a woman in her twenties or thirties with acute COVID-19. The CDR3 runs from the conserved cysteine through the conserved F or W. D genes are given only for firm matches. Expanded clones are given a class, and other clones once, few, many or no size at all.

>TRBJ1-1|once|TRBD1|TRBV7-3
CASSLSRAGGNTEAFF
TGTGCCAGCAGCTTAAGTCGGGCAGGGGGCAACACTGAAGCTTTCTTT
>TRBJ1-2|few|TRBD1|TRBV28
CASSSPGQGNYGYTF
TGTGCCAGCAGTTCCCCGGGACAGGGGAACTATGGCTACACCTTC
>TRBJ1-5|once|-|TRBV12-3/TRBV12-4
CASSLSGAGAQHF
TGTGCCAGCAGTTTGTCGGGCGCCGGGGCCCAGCATTTT
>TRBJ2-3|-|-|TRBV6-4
CASSEQGSPTYTQYF
TGTGCCAGCAGTGAGCAGGGGTCCCCCACGTATACGCAGTATTTT
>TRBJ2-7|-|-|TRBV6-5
CASSPYGQGGYEQYF
TGTGCCAGCAGTCCCTACGGGCAGGGGGGCTACGAGCAGTACTTC
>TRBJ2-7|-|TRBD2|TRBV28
CASSLAGVVYEQYF
TGTGCCAGCAGTTTAGCGGGAGTGGTCTACGAGCAGTACTTC
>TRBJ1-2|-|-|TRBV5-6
CASRGEVTNYGYTF
TGTGCCAGCCGAGGGGAGGTGACTAACTATGGCTACACCTTC
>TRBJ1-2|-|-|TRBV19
CASSIDLEAPGGYTF
TGTGCCAGTAGTATAGATCTCGAGGCGCCCGGGGGCTACACCTTC
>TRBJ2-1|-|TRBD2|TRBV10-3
CAISSGALAANNEQFF
TGTGCCATCAGTTCGGGCGCGCTAGCGGCAAACAATGAGCAGTTCTTC
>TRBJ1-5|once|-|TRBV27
CASSPQDTQPQHF
TGTGCCAGCAGTCCTCAGGATACCCAGCCCCAGCATTTT
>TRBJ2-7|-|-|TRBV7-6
CASSLTGELRDEQYF
TGTGCCAGCAGCTTAACGGGAGAGCTTAGGGACGAGCAGTACTTC
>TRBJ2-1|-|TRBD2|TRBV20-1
CSARSSGGQFF
TGCAGTGCCAGGAGTAGCGGGGGTCAGTTCTTC
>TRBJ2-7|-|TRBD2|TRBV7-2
CASSIERGRGEQYF
TGTGCCAGCAGCATTGAGCGGGGGAGGGGAGAGCAGTACTTC
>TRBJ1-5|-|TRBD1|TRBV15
CATSTGQVGNQPQHF
TGTGCCACCAGCACAGGACAGGTCGGCAATCAGCCCCAGCATTTT
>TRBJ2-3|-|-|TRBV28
CASQRGFTDTQYF
TGTGCCAGCCAGCGAGGGTTCACAGATACGCAGTATTTT